The rows below give T cell receptor beta chains drawn from one sample of a study of beta chain features in type 1 diabetes. Only in-frame clones appear in the TCRdb table, and some are missing; sequencing was by immunoSEQ multiplex PCR. This sample has about 930,000 clones, with roughly a sixth found just once. The source material was naive CD4+ T cells from blood. These receptors came from a young woman in good health. The CDR3 runs from the conserved cysteine through the conserved F or W. The D gene is left open where the match is weak. Size tells how often a clone was seen (once, few, many) or the class of an expanded clone, and some rows leave it out.

d_call: .; v_call: TRBV15; clone_size: .; j_call: TRBJ1-2; cdr3_aa: CATSRDPLGSYGYTF; cdr3_nt: TGTGCCACCAGCAGAGATCCCCTCGGGAGCTATGGCTACACCTTC
d_call: .; v_call: TRBV6-6; clone_size: few; j_call: TRBJ2-3; cdr3_aa: CASSYSTGYTDTQYF; cdr3_nt: TGTGCCAGCAGTTACTCGACTGGCTACACAGATACGCAGTATTTT
d_call: .; v_call: TRBV28; clone_size: few; j_call: TRBJ1-4; cdr3_aa: CASSRGMNEKLFF; cdr3_nt: TGTGCCAGCAGTCGAGGGATGAATGAAAAACTGTTTTTT
d_call: TRBD1; v_call: TRBV28; clone_size: .; j_call: TRBJ1-2; cdr3_aa: CASRAGGAGYGYTF; cdr3_nt: TGTGCCAGCCGGGCAGGGGGCGCGGGCTATGGCTACACCTTC
d_call: TRBD1; v_call: TRBV25-1; clone_size: .; j_call: TRBJ1-5; cdr3_aa: CASSPSDRGFNQPQHF; cdr3_nt: TGTGCCAGCAGTCCCTCGGACAGGGGGTTCAATCAGCCCCAGCATTTT
d_call: TRBD2; v_call: TRBV7-8; clone_size: .; j_call: TRBJ2-1; cdr3_aa: CASSLISGNSYNEQFF; cdr3_nt: TGTGCCAGCAGTCTTATTAGCGGGAACTCCTACAATGAGCAGTTCTTC
d_call: TRBD2; v_call: TRBV25-1; clone_size: few; j_call: TRBJ2-2; cdr3_aa: CASSAGLARELFF; cdr3_nt: TGTGCCAGCAGTGCGGGACTAGCGCGGGAGCTGTTTTTT
d_call: .; v_call: TRBV9; clone_size: few; j_call: TRBJ2-1; cdr3_aa: CASSVAFLEGEQFF; cdr3_nt: TGTGCCAGCAGCGTAGCCTTCCTTGAGGGTGAGCAGTTCTTC
d_call: .; v_call: TRBV28; clone_size: few; j_call: TRBJ2-5; cdr3_aa: CASRSTQGQDQETQYF; cdr3_nt: TGTGCCAGCAGATCGACACAGGGCCAGGACCAAGAGACCCAGTACTTC
d_call: TRBD2; v_call: TRBV10-3; clone_size: .; j_call: TRBJ2-3; cdr3_aa: CAIRGTSGTDTQYF; cdr3_nt: TGTGCCATCAGGGGGACTAGTGGGACAGATACGCAGTATTTT
d_call: TRBD2; v_call: TRBV2; clone_size: .; j_call: TRBJ2-7; cdr3_aa: CASSITSGRVGDEQYF; cdr3_nt: TGTGCCAGCAGCATTACTAGCGGGAGGGTGGGGGACGAGCAGTACTTC
d_call: TRBD2; v_call: TRBV7-9; clone_size: .; j_call: TRBJ2-2; cdr3_aa: CASPGGANTGELFF; cdr3_nt: TGTGCCAGCCCGGGGGGTGCGAACACCGGGGAGCTGTTTTTT
d_call: .; v_call: TRBV9; clone_size: .; j_call: TRBJ2-5; cdr3_aa: CASSVAGARAGTQYF; cdr3_nt: TGTGCCAGCAGCGTAGCGGGAGCGAGAGCTGGGACCCAGTACTTC
d_call: .; v_call: TRBV10-3; clone_size: .; j_call: TRBJ2-7; cdr3_aa: CATIRDGSYEQYF; cdr3_nt: TGTGCCACCATCAGAGACGGCTCCTACGAGCAGTACTTC
d_call: .; v_call: TRBV9; clone_size: .; j_call: TRBJ2-2; cdr3_aa: CASGHGGGELFF; cdr3_nt: TGTGCCAGCGGACATGGTGGCGGGGAGCTGTTTTTT
d_call: .; v_call: TRBV15; clone_size: .; j_call: TRBJ2-7; cdr3_aa: CATSRDGAEQYF; cdr3_nt: TGTGCCACCAGCAGAGATGGAGCCGAGCAGTACTTC
d_call: TRBD1; v_call: TRBV19; clone_size: .; j_call: TRBJ2-7; cdr3_aa: CASSRDRAYEQYF; cdr3_nt: TGTGCCAGTAGTCGGGACAGAGCCTACGAGCAGTACTTC
d_call: TRBD2; v_call: TRBV11-2; clone_size: few; j_call: TRBJ2-2; cdr3_aa: CASSLDVGRGAGELFF; cdr3_nt: TGTGCCAGCAGCTTAGATGTTGGGAGGGGAGCCGGGGAGCTGTTTTTT
d_call: .; v_call: TRBV4-3; clone_size: few; j_call: TRBJ2-6; cdr3_aa: CASSQSIASASYGANVLTF; cdr3_nt: TGCGCCAGCAGCCAGTCGATAGCGAGTGCCAGTTATGGGGCCAACGTCCTGACTTTC
d_call: .; v_call: TRBV4-3; clone_size: few; j_call: TRBJ2-1; cdr3_aa: CASSQERRQGLSYNEQFF; cdr3_nt: TGCGCCAGCAGCCAAGAACGACGACAGGGACTCTCCTACAATGAGCAGTTCTTC
d_call: .; v_call: TRBV7-9; clone_size: few; j_call: TRBJ1-1; cdr3_aa: CASSFSSNTEAFF; cdr3_nt: TGTGCCAGCAGCTTTTCCAGTAACACTGAAGCTTTCTTT
d_call: .; v_call: TRBV18; clone_size: few; j_call: TRBJ1-1; cdr3_aa: CASSGNRDTEAFF; cdr3_nt: TGTGCCAGCTCAGGGAACAGAGACACTGAAGCTTTCTTT
d_call: .; v_call: TRBV7-8; clone_size: few; j_call: TRBJ2-7; cdr3_aa: CASSFRVPHEQYF; cdr3_nt: TGTGCCAGCAGCTTCAGGGTCCCACACGAGCAGTACTTC
d_call: TRBD2; v_call: TRBV5-1; clone_size: few; j_call: TRBJ2-5; cdr3_aa: CASSSGLAGLKTQYF; cdr3_nt: TGCGCCAGCAGCTCCGGGCTAGCGGGATTAAAGACCCAGTACTTC
d_call: .; v_call: TRBV6-6; clone_size: few; j_call: TRBJ1-5; cdr3_aa: CASSYRDITHQPQHF; cdr3_nt: TGTGCCAGCAGTTACCGGGACATTACGCATCAGCCCCAGCATTTT
d_call: TRBD2; v_call: TRBV9; clone_size: .; j_call: TRBJ2-2; cdr3_aa: CASSWDYHTGELFF; cdr3_nt: TGTGCCAGCAGTTGGGACTACCACACCGGGGAGCTGTTTTTT
d_call: .; v_call: TRBV2; clone_size: .; j_call: TRBJ2-7; cdr3_aa: CASSESIKGAGSSDSYEQYF; cdr3_nt: TGTGCCAGCAGTGAGTCTATTAAGGGTGCGGGATCCTCGGACTCCTACGAGCAGTACTTC
d_call: TRBD2; v_call: TRBV28; clone_size: few; j_call: TRBJ2-1; cdr3_aa: CASSFLGLAGNEQFF; cdr3_nt: TGTGCCAGCAGTTTCTTGGGACTAGCGGGCAATGAGCAGTTCTTC
d_call: TRBD2; v_call: TRBV9; clone_size: .; j_call: TRBJ2-7; cdr3_aa: CASSVGLASSYEQYF; cdr3_nt: TGTGCCAGCAGCGTTGGACTAGCCTCATCCTACGAGCAGTACTTC
d_call: .; v_call: TRBV5-4; clone_size: .; j_call: TRBJ2-7; cdr3_aa: CASSLADRAGKSF; cdr3_nt: TGTGCCAGCAGCTTGGCCGATCGAGCAGGGAAGAGTTTC
d_call: TRBD1; v_call: TRBV28; clone_size: .; j_call: TRBJ2-2; cdr3_aa: CASRSPGQGGTGELFF; cdr3_nt: TGTGCCAGCAGGTCTCCGGGACAGGGAGGGACCGGGGAGCTGTTTTTT
d_call: .; v_call: TRBV20-1; clone_size: few; j_call: TRBJ2-3; cdr3_aa: CSAGGGDTQYF; cdr3_nt: TGCAGTGCTGGGGGTGGGGATACGCAGTATTTT
d_call: .; v_call: TRBV15; clone_size: .; j_call: TRBJ1-1; cdr3_aa: CATSRQQGGTEAFF; cdr3_nt: TGTGCCACCAGCAGACAGCAGGGTGGCACTGAAGCTTTCTTT
d_call: TRBD2; v_call: TRBV7-2; clone_size: .; j_call: TRBJ2-1; cdr3_aa: CASSLSGRPRDEQFF; cdr3_nt: TGTGCCAGCAGCCTGAGCGGGAGGCCGAGGGATGAGCAGTTCTTC
d_call: TRBD1; v_call: TRBV11-2; clone_size: few; j_call: TRBJ2-7; cdr3_aa: CASSLGTGSYEQYF; cdr3_nt: TGTGCCAGCAGCTTAGGGACAGGTTCCTACGAGCAGTACTTC
d_call: TRBD2; v_call: TRBV18; clone_size: few; j_call: TRBJ2-1; cdr3_aa: CASSPGTSGERLNEQFF; cdr3_nt: TGTGCCAGCTCACCCGGGACTAGCGGAGAAAGGCTTAATGAGCAGTTCTTC
d_call: TRBD2; v_call: TRBV14; clone_size: .; j_call: TRBJ2-7; cdr3_aa: CASSQYLAGGPKAYEQYF; cdr3_nt: TGTGCCAGCAGCCAGTATCTCGCGGGAGGGCCGAAGGCTTACGAGCAGTACTTC
d_call: .; v_call: TRBV28; clone_size: .; j_call: TRBJ1-5; cdr3_aa: CASTTGGSSDQPQHF; cdr3_nt: TGTGCCAGCACAACCGGGGGCAGCTCCGATCAGCCCCAGCATTTT
d_call: TRBD2; v_call: TRBV29-1; clone_size: few; j_call: TRBJ2-7; cdr3_aa: CSVTGRTYEQYF; cdr3_nt: TGCAGCGTGACCGGGAGGACCTACGAGCAGTACTTC
d_call: TRBD2; v_call: TRBV19; clone_size: few; j_call: TRBJ2-4; cdr3_aa: CASRASGVKNIQYF; cdr3_nt: TGTGCCAGTCGTGCTAGCGGGGTCAAAAACATTCAGTACTTC
d_call: .; v_call: TRBV9; clone_size: few; j_call: TRBJ2-3; cdr3_aa: CASSIGLRVEDTQYF; cdr3_nt: TGTGCCAGCAGCATCGGACTCAGGGTGGAAGATACGCAGTATTTT
d_call: TRBD1; v_call: TRBV7-6; clone_size: .; j_call: TRBJ1-1; cdr3_aa: CASSFRGRGWPEAFF; cdr3_nt: TGTGCCAGCAGCTTCAGGGGGCGCGGATGGCCTGAAGCTTTCTTT
d_call: .; v_call: TRBV27; clone_size: .; j_call: TRBJ2-2; cdr3_aa: CASSQSLRWNTGELFF; cdr3_nt: TGTGCCAGCAGCCAATCCCTTCGGTGGAACACCGGGGAGCTGTTTTTT
d_call: TRBD2; v_call: TRBV9; clone_size: .; j_call: TRBJ2-7; cdr3_aa: CASSALAEGGEQYF; cdr3_nt: TGTGCCAGCAGCGCTCTAGCGGAGGGCGGGGAGCAGTACTTC
d_call: .; v_call: TRBV7-9; clone_size: .; j_call: TRBJ2-1; cdr3_aa: CASSLDSNVRSYNEQFF; cdr3_nt: TGTGCCAGCAGCTTAGACTCTAACGTACGCTCCTACAATGAGCAGTTCTTC
d_call: .; v_call: TRBV28; clone_size: .; j_call: TRBJ2-1; cdr3_aa: CASRWGSYNEQFF; cdr3_nt: TGTGCCAGCAGATGGGGGTCCTACAATGAGCAGTTCTTC